Reported below is one TCR beta chain. The data derive from a study of shared clonotypes between healthy human individuals. Germline V gene data show CDR1 as MNHNS and CDR2 as SASEGT. The CDR3 contains 15 residues. Trimming removed 2 bases from V and 3 bases from J, with 14 bases in between. Unsorted PBMC samples were amplified in replicate PCRs containing about 300 ng DNA, some 30,000 T cell genomes. Original data processing: ImmunoSEQ gave junction-only sequences without quality scores, so filtering differed. Clones were sequenced by immunoSEQ multiplex PCR, and TCRdb holds only the in-frame ones, with some missing. V and J calls and clone size are those listed in that table; D and trimming were worked out from the DNA. The table has 450,000 to 650,000 clones, roughly 79% seen once.

Sequencing input: PBMCs. V and J are TRBV6-1 and TRBJ2-7; TRBD2 is a possible D gene (5 bases). This TCR came from a woman between 40 and 55 years old in good health. Some clones in this sample may be carry-over from other donors' samples. The CDR3 nucleotides are TGTGCCAGCAGTGAAATGGCCAGCGGTTTCTACGAGCAGTACTTC. Translation: CASSEMASGFYEQYF.